This TCR beta chain stems from a study of blood T cell repertoires in COVID-19. Study details: PBMCs, B-cell-depleted T cells, or T cells provided the cDNA or gDNA that made up the material.

With V trimmed by 3 bases and J by 6 bases, 9 bases remained unmatched. CDR3 length: 16 residues. Germline loops: CDR1 KGHSH, CDR2 LQKENI. In the original analysis: Scientists estimated how many nucleated cells there were by amplifying reference gene primers. Sequenced by immunoSEQ multiplex PCR; TCRdb stores in-frame clones only, minus some. That table furnishes V, J and clone size, whereas the DNA furnished D and trimming. The data hold roughly 440,000 clones, with about nine tenths observed a single time. The Seattle patients, enrolled during active infection, were followed longitudinally. The TCR sequence derives from a woman aged 45-65 years with COVID-19, enrolled during active disease. The sample comprised peripheral blood. The chain recombines TRBV18 with TRBJ2-2; TRBD1 aligns across 8 bases. The CDR3: CASSPGQDLIPGELFF. CDR3 bases: TGTGCCAGCTCACCGGGACAGGACTTAATACCCGGGGAGCTGTTTTTT.